Shown below are 28 T cell receptor beta chains from a single sample sequenced in a study of blood T cell repertoires in COVID-19. Profiling relied on immunoSEQ multiplex PCR, and the TCRdb table lists in-frame clones only, not all of them. The sample lists approximately 230,000 clones, just over 90% occurring once. Material for sequencing was PBMCs or T cells enriched from blood (not recorded which). Receptor source: a young woman who had recovered from COVID-19.

The rearrangement links TRBV11-2 to TRBJ1-6; 7 bases agree with TRBD1. This CDR3 comprises 15 residues. Looked up from germline, CDR1 is SGHAT and CDR2 is FQNNGV. The ends lost 5 bases at V and 9 bases at J; junction bases unmatched: 10. CDR3 nucleotide sequence: TGTGCCAGCAGCCTCTCCGGGACAGTAGGTTCACCCCTCCACTTT. Its translation is CASSLSGTVGSPLHF.

This clone has more than one count but fewer than ten. This chain links TRBV6-5 with TRBJ2-5; 9 bases line up with TRBD2. The CDR3 runs 15 residues. V dropped 5 bases and J dropped 5; count of bases not matched to a gene: 9. CDR1 and CDR2 from the germline V gene are MNHEY and SVGAGI. CDR3 residues: CASSPGLASRETQYF. The CDR3 DNA is TGTGCCAGCAGTCCCGGACTAGCGAGCCGGGAGACCCAGTACTTC.

Written as DNA, the CDR3 is TGTGCCACCAGCAGGTTAACAGATACGCAGTATTTT. Its protein product is CATSRLTDTQYF. The genes are TRBV15 and TRBJ2-3, with D unresolved. Germline-derived CDR1 and CDR2 are LNHNV and YYDKDF (reference sequence). V was shortened by 3 bases and J by 3 bases, with 4 bases between the two germline ends. The length of the CDR3 is 12 residues.

This chain uses TRBV5-8 with TRBJ1-4; TRBD1 matches 10 bases. From germline, CDR1 is SGHTS and CDR2 YDEGEE. V lost 0 bases and J lost 8; bases outside the gene matches: 4. This CDR3 region has 15 residues. CDR3 sequence reads: CASSLGDRGNEKLFF. In DNA, the CDR3 is TGTGCCAGCAGCTTGGGGGACAGGGGCAACGAAAAACTGTTTTTT.

This chain joins TRBV9 and TRBJ1-2; D remains unclear. CDR1 SGDLS and CDR2 YYNGEE come from the germline V gene. CDR3 length equals 13 residues. V shed 2 bases and J shed 2 bases, with 7 bases lying between them. The CDR3: CASSVNTNYGYTF. CDR3 coding DNA: TGTGCCAGCAGCGTGAACACAAACTATGGCTACACCTTC.

This clone was seen a few times. The chain is built from TRBV11-2 and TRBJ1-1, with no clear D. Between the trimmed V and J ends, which lost 5 bases and 10 bases, there was a span of 14 bases. The germline V gene has CDR1 SGHAT and CDR2 FQNNGV. The CDR3 has 12 amino acids. This CDR3 is CASSRSGSGAFF. CDR3 bases: TGTGCCAGCAGCCGGTCGGGTAGTGGAGCTTTCTTT.

In this sample, this clone turned up once. The chain's CDR3 is CATSRTGGTDTQYF. In DNA form, the CDR3 reads TGTGCCACCAGCCGGACAGGGGGGACAGATACGCAGTATTTT. The chain has TRBV15 and TRBJ2-3, with 10 nucleotides matching TRBD1. The CDR3 extends over 14 amino acids. Germline lookup yields CDR1 LNHNV and CDR2 YYDKDF (reference sequence). V trimming: 5 bases; J trimming: 3 bases; junction bases outside the gene matches: 2.

V and J are TRBV7-2 and TRBJ2-6, with TRBD2 matching over 15 bases. After removal of 4 bases from V and 1 base from J, the junction contained 5 bases not matched to a gene. The CDR3 loop spans 19 amino acids. Germline assignment: CDR1 SGHTA and CDR2 FQGNSA. The CDR3 DNA reads TGTGCCAGCAGCTCCCGGGGACTAGCGGGAGGTTCTGGGGCCAACGTCCTGACTTTC. Translation gives CASSSRGLAGGSGANVLTF.

The V gene is TRBV27, the J gene TRBJ1-2; D may be TRBD1 (6 bases). Trimming took off 6 bases at V and 9 bases at J, with 20 bases between the two ends. Looked up from germline, CDR1 is MNHEY and CDR2 is SMNVEV (reference sequence). The CDR3 covers 14 residues. Here the CDR3 DNA reads TGTGCCAGCAGCCGCTTGGGGGCAGTTCCGAGCTACACCTTC. It is translated as CASSRLGAVPSYTF.

CDR3 protein: CASSYSTTPGGNEQFF. The CDR3 nucleotides are TGTGCCAGCAGTTACTCGACGACACCAGGGGGCAATGAGCAGTTCTTC. V usage is TRBV6-5 and J usage is TRBJ2-1; 7 positions match TRBD1. Germline values: CDR1 MNHEY, CDR2 SVGAGI. Trimming cost V 0 bases and J 6 bases; bases outside gene matches: 8. The CDR3 is 16 residues long.

The sample holds one count of this clone. The CDR3 coding sequence is TGTGCCAGCAGGCGGACAGGGGGCTCCTACGAGCAGTACTTC. Its translation: CASRRTGGSYEQYF. The rearrangement links TRBV28 to TRBJ2-7, with 10 bases identical to TRBD1. Germline CDR1 reads MDHEN; CDR2 reads SYDVKM. V was clipped by 6 bases and J by 0 bases; unmatched bases: 2. The CDR3 runs to 14 residues. The full variable domain, its missing parts supplied by reference TRBV28 and TRBJ2-7, is DVKVTQSSRYLVKRTGEKVFLECVQDMDHENMFWYRQDPGLGLRLIYFSYDVKMKEKGDIPEGYSVSREKKERFSLILESASTNQTSMYLCASRRTGGSYEQYFGPGTRLTVT.

As to this clone: A junction boundary mismatches the germline segment, possibly from a read error. The chain uses TRBV29-1 and TRBJ1-2; TRBD1 aligns across 8 bases. The CDR3 loop spans 13 amino acids. The germline gives CDR1 SQVTM, CDR2 ANQGSEA. The CDR3 DNA follows: TGCAGCGTAGAAGACAGGGGCGCATATGGCTACACCTTC. Its translation: CSVEDRGAYGYTF.

J is TRBJ2-7 and V is TRBV11-2; 8 bases line up with TRBD1. Germline V gene lookup returns CDR1 SGHAT and CDR2 FQNNGV. The CDR3 extends over 15 amino acids. V dropped 7 bases and J dropped 4; count of bases not matched to a gene: 12. CDR3 region: CASKQGTGLTYEQYF. Written as DNA, the CDR3 is TGTGCCAGCAAGCAGGGGACAGGCCTTACGTACGAGCAGTACTTC.

The rearrangement joins TRBV6-5 to TRBJ2-7; 12 bases fit TRBD2. V lost 6 bases and J lost 6; bases outside the gene matches: 6. This CDR3 region has 14 residues. Germline CDR1 MNHEY, CDR2 SVGAGI. CDR3 sequence reads: CASSRLAGVSEQYF. CDR3 DNA: TGTGCCAGCAGCCGACTAGCGGGAGTCAGCGAGCAGTACTTC.

The chain joins TRBV28 to TRBJ1-2; D is possibly TRBD1 (6 bases). Trimming stripped 5 bases from V and 3 bases from J, with 10 bases between. The CDR3 contains 13 residues. From germline, CDR1 is MDHEN and CDR2 SYDVKM. The DNA of the CDR3 is TGTGCCAGCAGTATCCGGACAGACTATGGCTACACCTTC. Its protein is CASSIRTDYGYTF.

V is TRBV5-4 and J is TRBJ1-2; D possibly corresponds to TRBD1 (5 bases). Germline CDR1 SGHNT, CDR2 YYREEE (reference sequence). CDR3 size: 13 residues. The V end lost 2 bases, the J end lost 13 bases, and 18 bases lay between the germline ends. CDR3: CASSFLGGVHRTF. For the CDR3, the DNA is TGTGCCAGCAGCTTCCTGGGGGGTGTCCATCGCACCTTC.

This clone was found a few times. The V call is TRBV5-6, the J call TRBJ1-6; the match to TRBD1 covers 8 bases. The V segment lost 4 bases and the J segment 7 bases; nucleotides outside the gene matches: 4. The CDR3 contains 14 residues. Germline V gene data show CDR1 as SGHDT and CDR2 as YYEEEE. As DNA, the CDR3 is TGTGCCAGCAGCAAGGACAGGGAAAATTCACCCCTCCACTTT. Translated, it gives CASSKDRENSPLHF.

This chain joins TRBV4-3 and TRBJ2-7; 11 positions agree with TRBD1. The CDR3 has 16 amino acids. The V and J ends lost 3 bases and 1 base, in that order; junction bases with no gene match: 5. Germline loops: CDR1 LGHNA, CDR2 YSLEER. CDR3 nucleotides: TGCGCCAGCAGCCACCCCGGACAGGGGGCTTCCTACGAGCAGTACTTC. Its protein product is CASSHPGQGASYEQYF.

The chain recombines TRBV7-3 with TRBJ1-1, with TRBD1 matching over 11 bases. The CDR3 loop spans 13 amino acids. With V trimmed by 3 bases and J by 11 bases, 5 bases remained unmatched. CDR1 is SGHTA and CDR2 is FQGTGA in the germline V gene. CDR3 DNA: TGTGCCAGCAGCTTCATGGGACAGGGGGAGGCTTTCTTT. It is translated as CASSFMGQGEAFF.

The rearrangement uses TRBV18 and TRBJ2-1; 7 bases fit TRBD1. V lost 3 bases and J lost 1; bases outside the gene matches: 3. Germline V gives CDR1 KGHSH, CDR2 LQKENI. This CDR3 has 15 residues. Here the CDR3 reads CASSPDRESYNEQFF. The CDR3 nucleotides read TGTGCCAGCTCACCTGACAGGGAGTCCTACAATGAGCAGTTCTTC.

The chain joins TRBV6-5 to TRBJ2-7; 9 bases are shared with TRBD1. V lost 7 bases to trimming and J lost 3 bases; unmatched junction nucleotides: 7. CDR3 size: 14 residues. Germline V gene lookup returns CDR1 MNHEY and CDR2 SVGAGI. The CDR3 DNA reads TGTGCCAGCATAAGGGGACAGGGAAGCTACGAGCAGTACTTC. Translation: CASIRGQGSYEQYF.

V usage is TRBV6-5 and J usage is TRBJ2-7; D not resolved. The CDR3 is 12 residues long. CDR1 is MNHEY and CDR2 is SVGAGI in the germline V gene. Trimming shortened V by 7 bases and J by 6 bases, and 13 bases separated the two germline ends. CDR3 sequence (DNA): TGTGCCAGCACTACTACGGCCCTCGAGCAGTACTTC. It encodes CASTTTALEQYF.

This clone came up once. V and J are TRBV12-3 or TRBV12-4 and TRBJ1-2; D gene unclear. This CDR3 comprises 13 residues. V was trimmed by 4 bases and J by 7 bases, leaving 13 bases between them. CDR3 amino acids: CASSSEGFGGYTF. CDR3 in DNA: TGTGCCAGCAGTTCCGAGGGTTTCGGTGGCTACACCTTC.

The rearrangement joins TRBV28 to TRBJ1-5; possibly TRBD1 for D (6 bases). Trimming removed 6 bases from V and 3 bases from J, with 18 bases in between. This CDR3 comprises 16 residues. Germline V gene sequence: CDR1 MDHEN, CDR2 SYDVKM. The CDR3 is CASRIQGEGNNQPQHF. Written as DNA, the CDR3 is TGTGCCAGCAGGATACAGGGAGAGGGGAACAATCAGCCCCAGCATTTT.

The V and J genes are TRBV3-1 (or the pseudogene TRBV3-2) and TRBJ2-7; 7 bases match TRBD1. In germline, CDR1 is LGHDT, CDR2 YNNKEL (reference sequence). CDR3 length: 14 residues. Losses at the gene ends were 1 base for V and 3 bases for J; bases not matched to a gene: 3. The CDR3 coding sequence is TGTGCCAGCAGCCAAGGGACAGGACTCTACGAGCAGTACTTC. This codes for CASSQGTGLYEQYF.

The chain recombines TRBV9 with TRBJ2-1; TRBD1 agrees at 9 bases. This CDR3 is 16 amino acids long. The ends lost 1 base at V and 10 bases at J; junction bases unmatched: 12. CDR1 is SGDLS and CDR2 is YYNGEE in the germline V gene. The CDR3 here is CASSVTGTGIVGEQFF. The CDR3 bases are TGTGCCAGCAGCGTAACCGGGACAGGGATCGTAGGGGAGCAGTTCTTC.

The DNA for the CDR3 is TGTGCCAGCAGCCTGACAGCGCCCCTGAACACTGAAGCTTTCTTT. Translating it yields CASSLTAPLNTEAFF. The chain links TRBV6-5 to TRBJ1-1; possibly TRBD1 for D (5 bases). The ends were cut back, 6 bases at V and 0 bases at J, with 14 bases in the middle. This CDR3 region has 15 residues. Looked up from germline, CDR1 is MNHEY and CDR2 is SVGAGI.

The genes are TRBV18 and TRBJ2-5; 8 nucleotides agree with TRBD1. Germline CDR1 and CDR2: KGHSH and LQKENI. J lost 2 bases, V lost 0 bases, and 2 bases had no gene match. The CDR3 totals 15 residues. CDR3 sequence reads: CASSPPRTGQETQYF. CDR3 nucleotide sequence: TGTGCCAGCTCACCACCTAGGACAGGGCAAGAGACCCAGTACTTC.